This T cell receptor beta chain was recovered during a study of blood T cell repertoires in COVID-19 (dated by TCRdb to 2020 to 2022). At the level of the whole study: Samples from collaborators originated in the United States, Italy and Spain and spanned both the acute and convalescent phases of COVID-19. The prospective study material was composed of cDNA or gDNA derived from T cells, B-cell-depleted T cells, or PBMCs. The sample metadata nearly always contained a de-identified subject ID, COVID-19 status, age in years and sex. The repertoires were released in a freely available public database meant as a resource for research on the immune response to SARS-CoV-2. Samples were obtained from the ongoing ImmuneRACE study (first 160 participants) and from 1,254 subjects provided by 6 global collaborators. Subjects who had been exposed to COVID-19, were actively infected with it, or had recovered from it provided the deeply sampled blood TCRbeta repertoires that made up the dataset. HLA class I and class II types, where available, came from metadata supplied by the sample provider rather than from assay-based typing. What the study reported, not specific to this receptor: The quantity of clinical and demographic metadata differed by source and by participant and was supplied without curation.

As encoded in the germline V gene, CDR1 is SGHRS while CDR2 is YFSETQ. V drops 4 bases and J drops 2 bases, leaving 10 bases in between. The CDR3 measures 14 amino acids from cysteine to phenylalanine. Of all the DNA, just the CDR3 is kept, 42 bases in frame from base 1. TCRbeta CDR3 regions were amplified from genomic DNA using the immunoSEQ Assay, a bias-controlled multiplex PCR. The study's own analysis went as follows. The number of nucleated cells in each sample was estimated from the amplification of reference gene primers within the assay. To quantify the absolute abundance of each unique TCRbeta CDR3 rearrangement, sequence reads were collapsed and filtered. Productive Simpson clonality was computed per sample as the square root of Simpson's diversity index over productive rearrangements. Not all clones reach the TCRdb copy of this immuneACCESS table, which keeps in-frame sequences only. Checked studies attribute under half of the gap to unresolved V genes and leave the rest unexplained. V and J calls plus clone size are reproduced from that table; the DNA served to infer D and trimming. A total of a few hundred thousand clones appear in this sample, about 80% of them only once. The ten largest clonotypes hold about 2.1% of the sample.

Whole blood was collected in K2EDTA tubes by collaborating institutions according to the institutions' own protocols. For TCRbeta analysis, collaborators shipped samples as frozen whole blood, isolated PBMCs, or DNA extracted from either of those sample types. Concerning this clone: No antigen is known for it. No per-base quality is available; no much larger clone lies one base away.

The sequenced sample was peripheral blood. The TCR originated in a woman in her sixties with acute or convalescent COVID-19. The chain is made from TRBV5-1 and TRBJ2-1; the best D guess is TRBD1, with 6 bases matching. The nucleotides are TGCGCCAGCAGCCAAGGACAGACCTACAATGAGCAGTTCTTC. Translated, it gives CASSQGQTYNEQFF.